One and the same sample provided the 19 T cell receptor beta chains below, sequenced in a study of cytomegalovirus exposure and HLA in healthy donors. The PCR employed 60 Vbeta primers together with 13 Jbeta primers. TCRdb keeps only in-frame clones here, not all; method: immunoSEQ multiplex PCR. The sample consists of some 100,000 clones, just under 70% of them appearing once. The specimen sequenced was PBMCs. These receptors were collected from a woman in her sixties or seventies in good health and CMV-seropositive.

In DNA, the CDR3 is TGTGCCTGGACTCCTTCAGCGGGCACCTACGAGCAGTACTTC. This encodes CAWTPSAGTYEQYF. This chain connects TRBV30 to TRBJ2-7; weak D call: TRBD2 (6 bases). V lost 4 bases and J lost 2, with 15 bases in between. Germline CDR1 GTSNPN, CDR2 SVGIG (reference sequence). The CDR3 consists of 14 residues.

The sample holds one count of this clone. The rearrangement links TRBV30 to TRBJ1-1; D unresolved. This CDR3 is built from 13 residues. CDR1 GTSNPN and CDR2 SVGIG come from the germline V gene (reference sequence). V lost 4 bases to trimming and J lost 0 bases, with 9 bases between them. CDR3 in DNA: TGTGCCTGGACGAAACTAATGAACACTGAAGCTTTCTTT. It encodes CAWTKLMNTEAFF.

This clone was seen a handful of times. The V call is TRBV23-1, the J call TRBJ2-7; D is ambiguous. TRBV23-1 is given ORF status, its function remaining uncertain. The CDR3 runs to 16 residues. Trimming pared 0 bases from V and 1 base from J, leaving 13 bases between. The CDR3 region is CASSQSGPFRSYEQYF. For the CDR3, the DNA is TGCGCCAGCAGTCAATCGGGCCCATTCAGGTCCTACGAGCAGTACTTC.

This clone was seen only once. This CDR3 reads CASSFQGGPYGYTF. CDR3 bases: TGTGCCAGCAGCTTTCAAGGGGGCCCCTATGGCTACACCTTC. The V and J genes are TRBV7-2 and TRBJ1-2; 7 positions match TRBD1. CDR3 size: 14 residues. Germline CDR1 SGHTA, CDR2 FQGNSA. Trimming at V came to 3 bases and at J to 4 bases, leaving 5 bases not matched to a gene.

This clone was observed once. The J gene is TRBJ2-1, the V gene TRBV18, with 8 bases that match TRBD2. CDR3 length equals 15 residues. Per the germline V gene, CDR1 is KGHSH and CDR2 is LQKENI. V shed 3 bases, J shed 7 bases, and the junction held 8 bases outside the gene matches. The CDR3 DNA sequence: TGTGCCAGCTCACCTGTCGGGGGGGCAGGTAATGAGCAGTTCTTC. Its translation is CASSPVGGAGNEQFF.

This chain joins TRBV30 and TRBJ1-3; D is unresolved. V was clipped by 0 bases and J by 1 base, with 10 bases between them. CDR3 size: 15 residues. Per germline, CDR1 GTSNPN and CDR2 SVGIG (reference sequence). The CDR3 region is CAWSVAGASGNTIYF. The CDR3 nucleotides are TGTGCCTGGAGTGTTGCGGGAGCTTCTGGAAACACCATATATTTT.

V gene TRBV11-2 combines with J gene TRBJ2-1; TRBD2 agrees at 9 bases. Germline CDR1 reads SGHAT; CDR2 reads FQNNGV. With V trimmed by 1 base and J by 4 bases, 2 bases remained unmatched. CDR3 size: 15 residues. DNA for the CDR3: TGTGCCAGCAGCTTAGGAAGCGGGGGGTACAATGAGCAGTTCTTC. This translates into CASSLGSGGYNEQFF.

The V and J genes are TRBV6-4 and TRBJ2-6, with D perhaps matching TRBD1 (7 bases). In germline, CDR1 is MRHNA, CDR2 SNTAGT. CDR3 length equals 18 residues. V lost 3 bases to trimming and J lost 0 bases, with 15 bases between them. CDR3 in amino acids: CASSDSGQTSSGANVLTF. DNA for the CDR3: TGTGCCAGCAGTGATTCGGGACAGACTAGCTCTGGGGCCAACGTCCTGACTTTC.

The V call is TRBV2, the J call TRBJ2-1, with 8 bases matching TRBD1. Germline V gives CDR1 SNHLY, CDR2 FYNNEI. V lost 3 bases and J lost 9; bases outside the gene matches: 4. The CDR3 is 13 residues long. This CDR3 is CASSDSGTGEQFF. The CDR3 nucleotides are TGTGCCAGCAGTGATTCAGGGACAGGTGAGCAGTTCTTC.

CDR3 loop: CASIWAATNEKLFF. The CDR3 DNA follows: TGTGCCAGCATATGGGCCGCAACTAATGAAAAACTGTTTTTT. V is TRBV2 and J is TRBJ1-4; D remains ambiguous. The germline V and J ends were trimmed by 7 bases and 0 bases, with 9 bases remaining between them. Germline CDR1 SNHLY, CDR2 FYNNEI. The CDR3 contains 14 residues.

Here the CDR3 DNA reads TGCTGTATTACTCGGGGGACTGAAGCTTTCTTT. Amino acid sequence: CCITRGTEAFF. The rearrangement links TRBV20-1 to TRBJ1-1; TRBD1 is a possible D gene (5 bases). Germline V lookup: CDR1 DFQATT, CDR2 SNEGSKA (reference sequence). The CDR3 runs 11 residues.

About this clone itself: The identical CDR3 is also encoded by other nucleotide sequences in the sample. This chain uses TRBV18 with TRBJ1-1, with D tentatively TRBD1 (5 bases). Germline values: CDR1 KGHSH, CDR2 LQKENI. V was pared by 3 bases and J by 1 base, with 6 bases between. The CDR3 sequence is 13 residues long. The CDR3 coding sequence is TGTGCCAGCTCACCCCAGGGGAACACTGAAGCTTTCTTT. Translation: CASSPQGNTEAFF.

The rearrangement uses TRBV7-9 and TRBJ1-5, with D perhaps matching TRBD1 (5 bases). The V and J ends lost 1 base and 1 base respectively, with 8 bases between them. The CDR3 loop spans 15 amino acids. Germline CDR1 is SEHNR and CDR2 is FQNEAQ (reference sequence). CDR3 sequence: CASSLEGQSNQPQHF. CDR3 sequence (DNA): TGTGCCAGCAGCTTAGAGGGGCAGAGCAATCAGCCCCAGCATTTT.

V gene TRBV2 combines with J gene TRBJ2-7; possibly TRBD2 for D (7 bases). The CDR3 sequence is 16 residues long. Germline V CDR1 and CDR2: SNHLY, FYNNEI. V was cut by 1 base and J by 2 bases, with 15 bases left in between. In nucleotides, the CDR3 is TGTGCCAGCAGTGAAGTCGTTAGGGGGGGGGCCTACGAGCAGTACTTC. This encodes CASSEVVRGGAYEQYF. Full variable domain (missing parts from reference TRBV2 and TRBJ2-7): EPEVTQTPSHQVTQMGQEVILRCVPISNHLYFYWYRQILGQKVEFLVSFYNNEISEKSEIFDDQFSVERPDGSNFTLKIRSTKLEDSAMYFCASSEVVRGGAYEQYFGPGTRLTVT.

CDR3 bases: TGTGCCAGCAGCCTTACCCAGGGGATGAACACTGAAGCTTTCTTT. The encoded protein is CASSLTQGMNTEAFF. The chain employs TRBV11-1 and TRBJ1-1, with a possible D match to TRBD1 (6 bases). The V end was cut by 5 bases, the J end by 0 bases, with 13 bases between. This CDR3 contains 15 residues. The germline V gene has CDR1 SGHAT and CDR2 FQDESV (reference sequence).

This chain links TRBV25-1 with TRBJ1-1; D perhaps matches TRBD1 (5 bases). Trimming removed 3 bases at V and 4 bases at J, with 12 bases between. Germline lookup yields CDR1 MGHDK and CDR2 SYGVNS. There are 14 residues in the CDR3. The DNA of the CDR3 is TGTGCCAGCAGTGACGGGGGTGGCGGCACTGAAGCTTTCTTT. This translates into CASSDGGGGTEAFF.

The rearrangement links TRBV19 to TRBJ1-1; perhaps TRBD1 as D (6 bases). The V end was cut by 4 bases, the J end by 5 bases, with 14 bases between. Germline V gene data show CDR1 as LNHDA and CDR2 as SQIVND (reference sequence). The length of the CDR3 is 14 residues. Here the CDR3 DNA reads TGTGCCAGTAGTACCCACAGGGTTGGGACTGAAGCTTTCTTT. Its protein product is CASSTHRVGTEAFF.

This clone has only one observation. Written as DNA, the CDR3 is TGTGCCAGCAGTTACGGGGTAGGCGGGGTGGAGACCCAGTACTTC. Its protein product is CASSYGVGGVETQYF. The gene calls are TRBV6-6 and TRBJ2-5; perhaps TRBD2 as D (6 bases). This CDR3 has 15 residues. Germline V gene lookup returns CDR1 MNHNY and CDR2 SVGAGI (reference sequence). Trimming stripped 2 bases from V and 5 bases from J, with 15 bases between.

This chain links TRBV28 with TRBJ2-5; 15 nucleotides match TRBD2. The germline gives CDR1 MDHEN, CDR2 SYDVKM. CDR3 length: 15 amino acids. V gave up 5 bases and J gave up 4 bases; unmatched junction bases: 2. The CDR3 is CASSGGLAGGETQYF. CDR3 DNA sequence: TGTGCCAGCAGTGGGGGACTAGCGGGGGGAGAGACCCAGTACTTC.